The 14 T cell receptor beta chains below were found in one sample sequenced in a study of post-analysis software for immune sequencing data. Study findings and constraints: Included in a set of about 5 TRBV segments more frequent in patients than controls were TRBV5-6, TRBV5-1 and TRBV20-1.

Unique molecular identifiers had been added to the TCR beta cDNA libraries. TCRdb fed the PCR reads into MiXCR, producing one record per CDR3 protein. In the table there are roughly 870,000 distinct CDR3 sequences, 53% of which are singletons. Their recognized antigens are unknown. The sequenced sample was blood. Receptors originate from a girl aged 10 to 17 with multiple sclerosis.

This clonotype turned up a few times. The chain joins TRBV5-1 to TRBJ1-2; the D gene is possibly TRBD1 (6 bases). The CDR3 runs to 15 residues. The V and J ends lost 0 bases and 0 bases respectively, with 9 bases between them. Germline CDR1 and CDR2: SGHRS and YFSETQ. CDR3 amino acids: CASSLVAGANYGYTF. CDR3 nucleotides: TGCGCCAGCAGCTTGGTGGCAGGGGCTAACTATGGCTACACCTTC.

This clonotype was counted a few times. The V call is TRBV29-1, the J call TRBJ2-7, with D possibly being TRBD1 (6 bases). CDR1 is SQVTM, CDR2 ANQGSEA, per germline. There are 12 residues in the CDR3. Trimming took 7 bases from V and 5 from J, leaving 15 bases between them. The CDR3 here is CSAGSQGHEQYF. CDR3 nucleotide sequence: TGCAGCGCCGGTTCACAGGGCCACGAGCAGTACTTC.

This clonotype was counted only a few times. The J gene is TRBJ1-1, the V gene TRBV29-1; D not certain. CDR1 and CDR2 (germline): SQVTM, ANQGSEA. Deletions cut 7 bases from V and 8 bases from J, with 17 bases between. The CDR3 has 12 residues. CDR3 region: CSAEARAPEAFF. CDR3 in DNA: TGCAGCGCCGAAGCCCGGGCCCCAGAAGCTTTCTTT.

The chain couples TRBV12-3 or TRBV12-4 to TRBJ2-7; 11 bases agree with TRBD1. This CDR3 region has 15 residues. J lost 4 bases, V lost 4 bases, and 6 bases had no gene match. The CDR3 protein is CASSSGDRGIYEQYF. The CDR3 DNA follows: TGTGCCAGCAGTTCAGGGGACAGGGGGATTTACGAGCAGTACTTC.

V usage is TRBV20-1 and J usage is TRBJ2-5; 14 bases align to TRBD2. V lost 1 base and J lost 4; bases outside the gene matches: 2. Germline CDR1 DFQATT, CDR2 SNEGSKA (reference sequence). The CDR3 has 15 residues. This CDR3 reads CSARAGLAGAETQYF. The CDR3 region has the DNA TGCAGTGCTAGAGCGGGACTAGCGGGAGCAGAGACCCAGTACTTC.

The V and J genes are TRBV7-3 and TRBJ2-1; no reliable D call. V was cut by 4 bases and J by 6 bases, with 19 bases left in between. The CDR3 has 16 amino acids. CDR1 and CDR2 from the germline V gene are SGHTA and FQGTGA. The CDR3 region has the DNA TGTGCCAGCAGCTCCCTCACTCTAGTTAATGGCAATGAGCAGTTCTTC. Translation gives CASSSLTLVNGNEQFF.

CDR3: CASSRVADRDEQYF. The DNA for the CDR3 is TGTGCCAGCAGCAGGGTCGCCGACAGGGACGAGCAGTACTTC. The rearrangement joins TRBV21-1 to TRBJ2-7; the D call of TRBD1 is as the table states it, not checked on the DNA. TRBV21-1 is described as a pseudogene. CDR3 length: 14 residues.

This sequence joins TRBV3-1 and TRBJ2-2; perhaps TRBD2 as D (6 bases). V gave up 6 bases and J gave up 5 bases, with 19 bases separating them. CDR1 and CDR2 from the germline V gene are LGHDT and YNNKEL (reference sequence). There are 16 residues in the CDR3. The CDR3 region has the DNA TGTGCCAGCAGGTCCGTGTCTGCGGGATTAACCGGGGAGCTGTTTTTT. Protein sequence: CASRSVSAGLTGELFF.

The chain links TRBV5-1 to TRBJ2-7; D gene uncertain. Trimming removed 4 bases from V and 3 bases from J, with 17 bases in between. CDR1 and CDR2 from the germline V gene are SGHRS and YFSETQ. The CDR3 runs 15 residues. CDR3 loop: CASSPPAETLYEQYF. DNA of the CDR3: TGCGCCAGCAGCCCCCCCGCAGAGACCCTCTACGAGCAGTACTTC.

This clonotype has a single count. The V and J genes are TRBV20-1 and TRBJ2-4; 8 bases line up with TRBD2. TRBJ2-5 matches the DNA end more closely, so the J call is doubtful. The CDR3 loop spans 15 amino acids. Germline V gene data show CDR1 as DFQATT and CDR2 as SNEGSKA (reference sequence). CDR3 region: CSAEIAGLNQETQYF. The CDR3 region has the DNA TGCAGTGCTGAAATAGCGGGGCTAAACCAAGAGACCCAGTACTTC.

In its sample, this clonotype was seen a few times. This chain connects TRBV12-3 or TRBV12-4 to TRBJ2-3; D possibly corresponds to TRBD1 (8 bases). The CDR3 covers 17 residues. The V end was cut by 3 bases, the J end by 2 bases, with 18 bases between. CDR3 loop: CASSLYERDRPTDTQYF. In DNA form, the CDR3 reads TGTGCCAGCAGTTTGTACGAGCGGGACAGGCCCACAGATACGCAGTATTTT.

The table lists this clonotype with a count of one. The chain uses TRBV21-1 and TRBJ2-3; TRBD1 reflects the table's D call only, with no check against the DNA. TRBV21-1 is designated a pseudogene. The CDR3 contains 16 residues. The CDR3 region has the DNA TGTGCCAGCAGCAAGCGGGGACAGGTGGTGTCAGATACGCAGTATTTT. This translates into CASSKRGQVVSDTQYF.

The chain combines TRBV14 with TRBJ1-1; D is possibly TRBD1 (6 bases). The length of the CDR3 is 14 residues. V was trimmed by 7 bases and J by 2 bases, leaving 14 bases between them. Germline V gives CDR1 SGHDN, CDR2 FVKESK. In nucleotides, the CDR3 is TGTGCCAGCAACCCGGGACACGATAACACTGAAGCTTTCTTT. It specifies CASNPGHDNTEAFF.

This chain connects TRBV9 to TRBJ2-1, with D perhaps matching TRBD1 (5 bases). Germline V gives CDR1 SGDLS, CDR2 YYNGEE. There are 15 residues in the CDR3. Trimming took off 3 bases at V and 2 bases at J, with 12 bases between the two ends. Written as DNA, the CDR3 is TGTGCCAGCAGCGGATACAGGTCAACCTACAATGAGCAGTTCTTC. It specifies CASSGYRSTYNEQFF.